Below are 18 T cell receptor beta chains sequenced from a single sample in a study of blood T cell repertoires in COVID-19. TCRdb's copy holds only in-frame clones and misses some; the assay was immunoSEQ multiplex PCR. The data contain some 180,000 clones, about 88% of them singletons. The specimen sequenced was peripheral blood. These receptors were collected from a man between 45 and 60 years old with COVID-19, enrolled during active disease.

The CDR3 bases are TGTGCCTGGAGTGTAAGTCCCGGGGGTTACACAGATACGCAGTATTTT. Amino acids: CAWSVSPGGYTDTQYF. This chain uses TRBV30 with TRBJ2-3; a weak D match, TRBD2 (6 bases). The CDR3 loop spans 16 amino acids. Trimming cost V 0 bases and J 2 bases, with 15 bases left between them. Germline CDR1 GTSNPN, CDR2 SVGIG (reference sequence).

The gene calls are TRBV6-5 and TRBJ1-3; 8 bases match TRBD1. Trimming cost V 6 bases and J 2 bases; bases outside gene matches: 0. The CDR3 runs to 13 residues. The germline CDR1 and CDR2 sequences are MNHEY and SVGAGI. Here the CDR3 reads CASRTGAGNTIYF. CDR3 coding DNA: TGTGCCAGCAGGACAGGGGCTGGAAACACCATATATTTT.

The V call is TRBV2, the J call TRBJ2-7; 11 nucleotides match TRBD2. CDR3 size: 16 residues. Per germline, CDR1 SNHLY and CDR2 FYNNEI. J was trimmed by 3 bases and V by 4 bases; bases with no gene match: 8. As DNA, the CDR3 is TGTGCCAGCAGTGGACTAGCGGGACCTAAATTCTACGAGCAGTACTTC. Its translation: CASSGLAGPKFYEQYF.

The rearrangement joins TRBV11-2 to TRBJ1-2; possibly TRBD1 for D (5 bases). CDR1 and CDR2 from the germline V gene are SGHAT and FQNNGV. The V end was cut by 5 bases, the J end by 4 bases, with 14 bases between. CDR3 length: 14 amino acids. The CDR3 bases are TGTGCCAGCAGCCGGTCCTCACAGGCCTATGGCTACACCTTC. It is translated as CASSRSSQAYGYTF.

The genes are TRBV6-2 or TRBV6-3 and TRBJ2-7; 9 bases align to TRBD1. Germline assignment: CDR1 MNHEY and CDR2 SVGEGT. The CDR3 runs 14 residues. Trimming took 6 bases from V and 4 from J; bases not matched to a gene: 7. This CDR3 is CASSPGQGGYEQYF. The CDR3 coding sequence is TGTGCCAGCAGCCCGGGACAGGGAGGTTACGAGCAGTACTTC.

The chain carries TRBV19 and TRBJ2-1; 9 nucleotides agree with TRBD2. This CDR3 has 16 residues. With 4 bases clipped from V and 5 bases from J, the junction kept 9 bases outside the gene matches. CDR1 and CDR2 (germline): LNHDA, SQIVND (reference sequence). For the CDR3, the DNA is TGTGCCAGTAGTAAAGAACGACTAGCGGTGAACAATGAGCAGTTCTTC. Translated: CASSKERLAVNNEQFF. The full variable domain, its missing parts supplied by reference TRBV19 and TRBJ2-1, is DGGITQSPKYLFRKEGQNVTLSCEQNLNHDAMYWYRQDPGQGLRLIYYSQIVNDFQKGDIAEGYSVSREKKESFPLTVTSAQKNPTAFYLCASSKERLAVNNEQFFGPGTRLTVL.

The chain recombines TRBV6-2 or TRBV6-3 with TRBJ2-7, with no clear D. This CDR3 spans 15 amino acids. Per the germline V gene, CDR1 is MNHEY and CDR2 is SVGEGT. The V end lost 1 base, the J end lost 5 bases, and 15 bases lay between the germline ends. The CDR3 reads CASSYFGPPQDEQYF. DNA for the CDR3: TGTGCCAGCAGTTACTTTGGCCCACCTCAGGACGAGCAGTACTTC.

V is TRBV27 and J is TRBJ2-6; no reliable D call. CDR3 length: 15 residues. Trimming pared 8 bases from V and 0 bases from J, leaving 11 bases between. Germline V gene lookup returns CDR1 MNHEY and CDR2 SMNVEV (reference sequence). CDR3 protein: CASGGPSSGANVLTF. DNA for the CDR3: TGTGCCAGCGGTGGTCCCAGCTCTGGGGCCAACGTCCTGACTTTC.

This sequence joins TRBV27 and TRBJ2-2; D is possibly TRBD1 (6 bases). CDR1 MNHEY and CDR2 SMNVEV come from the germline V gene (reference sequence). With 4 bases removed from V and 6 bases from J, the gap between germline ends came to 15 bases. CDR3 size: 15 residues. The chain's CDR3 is CASSSGQRSSGELFF. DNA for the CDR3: TGTGCCAGCAGTTCCGGACAGAGATCATCCGGGGAGCTGTTTTTT.

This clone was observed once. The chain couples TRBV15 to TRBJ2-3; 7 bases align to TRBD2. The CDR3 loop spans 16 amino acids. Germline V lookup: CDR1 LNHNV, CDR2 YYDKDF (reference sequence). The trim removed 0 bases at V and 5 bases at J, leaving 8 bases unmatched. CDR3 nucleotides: TGTGCCACCAGCAGAGATCGGTCCCCGGGGGGAGATACGCAGTATTTT. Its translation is CATSRDRSPGGDTQYF. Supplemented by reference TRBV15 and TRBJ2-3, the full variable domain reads DAMVIQNPRYQVTQFGKPVTLSCSQTLNHNVMYWYQQKSSQAPKLLFHYYDKDFNNEADTPDNFQSRRPNTSFCFLDIRSPGLGDTAMYLCATSRDRSPGGDTQYFGPGTRLTVL.

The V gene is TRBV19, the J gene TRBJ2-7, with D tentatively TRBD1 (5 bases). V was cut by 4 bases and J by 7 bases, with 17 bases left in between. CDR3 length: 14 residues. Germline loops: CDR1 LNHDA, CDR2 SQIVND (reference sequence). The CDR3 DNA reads TGTGCCAGTAGTACAACCCAAAGTGACAGAGAGCAGTACTTC. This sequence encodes CASSTTQSDREQYF.

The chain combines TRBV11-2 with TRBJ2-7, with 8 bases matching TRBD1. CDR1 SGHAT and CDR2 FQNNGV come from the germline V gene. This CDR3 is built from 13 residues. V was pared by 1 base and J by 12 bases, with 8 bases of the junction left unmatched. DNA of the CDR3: TGTGCCAGCAGCTTAGCCCCAGGGGGGACAGGGTACTTC. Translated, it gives CASSLAPGGTGYF.

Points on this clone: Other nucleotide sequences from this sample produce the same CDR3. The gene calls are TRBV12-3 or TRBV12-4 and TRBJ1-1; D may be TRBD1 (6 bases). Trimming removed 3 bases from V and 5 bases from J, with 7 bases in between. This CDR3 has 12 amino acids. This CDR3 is CASSLGTTEAFF. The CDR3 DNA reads TGTGCCAGCAGTTTGGGGACAACTGAAGCTTTCTTT.

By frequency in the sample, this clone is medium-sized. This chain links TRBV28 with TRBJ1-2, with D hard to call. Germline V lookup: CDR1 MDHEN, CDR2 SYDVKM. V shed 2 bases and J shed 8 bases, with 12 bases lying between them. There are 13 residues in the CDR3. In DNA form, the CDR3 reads TGTGCCAGCAGTTTACTCGCAGCCAGGGGCTACACCTTC. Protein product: CASSLLAARGYTF.

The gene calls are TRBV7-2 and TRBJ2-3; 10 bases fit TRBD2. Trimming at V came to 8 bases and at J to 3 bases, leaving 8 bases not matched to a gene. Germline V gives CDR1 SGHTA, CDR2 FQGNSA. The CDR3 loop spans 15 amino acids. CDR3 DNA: TGTGCCAGCGCCCTTAGCGGGGGGCCGACAGATACGCAGTATTTT. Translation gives CASALSGGPTDTQYF. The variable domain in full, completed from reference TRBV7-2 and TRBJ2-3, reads GAGVSQSPSNKVTEKGKDVELRCDPISGHTALYWYRQSLGQGLEFLIYFQGNSAPDKSGLPSDRFSAERTGGSVSTLTIQRTQQEDSAVYLCASALSGGPTDTQYFGPGTRLTVL.

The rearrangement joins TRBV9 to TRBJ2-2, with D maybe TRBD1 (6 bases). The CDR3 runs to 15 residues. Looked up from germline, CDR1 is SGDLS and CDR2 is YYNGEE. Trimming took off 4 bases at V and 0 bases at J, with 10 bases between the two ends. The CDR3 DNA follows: TGTGCCAGCAGCCCCCGACAGGCGAACACCGGGGAGCTGTTTTTT. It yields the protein CASSPRQANTGELFF.

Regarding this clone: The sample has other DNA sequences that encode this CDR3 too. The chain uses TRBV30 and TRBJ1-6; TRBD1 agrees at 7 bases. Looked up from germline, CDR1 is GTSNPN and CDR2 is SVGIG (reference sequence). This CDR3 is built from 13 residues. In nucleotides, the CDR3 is TGTGCTTGGCGGACAGGAAATAATTCACCCCTCCACTTT. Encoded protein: CAWRTGNNSPLHF.

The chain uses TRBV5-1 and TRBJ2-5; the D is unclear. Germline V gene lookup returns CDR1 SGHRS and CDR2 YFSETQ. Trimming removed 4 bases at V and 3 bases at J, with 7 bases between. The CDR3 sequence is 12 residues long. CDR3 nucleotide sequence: TGCGCCAGCAGCCCGCAGGAAGAGACCCAGTACTTC. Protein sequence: CASSPQEETQYF. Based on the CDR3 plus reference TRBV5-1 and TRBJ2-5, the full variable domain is KAGVTQTPRYLIKTRGQQVTLSCSPISGHRSVSWYQQTPGQGLQFLFEYFSETQRNKGNFPGRFSGRQFSNSRSEMNVSTLELGDSALYLCASSPQEETQYFGPGTRLLVL.